This TCR beta chain was captured by sequencing in a study of Graves' ophthalmopathy and Graves' hyperthyroidism. At the level of the study: Upon initial diagnosis and before any treatment, peripheral blood was collected. Study results and limitations: Blood shared most expanded thyroid clonotypes above 0.001 frequency. Ophthalmopathy progression was predicted with 65% to 71% sensitivity and about 72% specificity.

Using RNA transcripts, the TCR beta CDR3 regions were amplified. In the first round, RT-PCR was carried out with HTBI primers, and a multiplex PCR formed the second round. TCRdb recomputed calls from the multiplex PCR reads with MiXCR, one row per CDR3 protein. The repertoire consists of over 500,000 distinct CDR3 sequences, with around a fifth occurring once and the leading ten covering around 6.9%. PBMCs had their origin in fresh peripheral blood (about 10 ml). Of note for this clonotype: Antigen specificity is unknown. It may be a read error: a sequence one base away is much more abundant.

J gave up 3 bases and V 7 bases, and 8 bases lay outside the gene matches. The CDR3 has 15 amino acids. The germline V gene encodes CDR1 SGHVS and CDR2 FQNEAQ. V gene TRBV7-8 combines with J gene TRBJ2-7; 11 bases match TRBD2. The TCR comes from a woman aged 18-29 years with stable Graves' hyperthyroidism. Some clones in this sample may be carry-over from other donors' samples. The sequenced sample consisted of peripheral blood. The CDR3 coding sequence is TGTGCCAGCATCTACAGACTAGCGGGACTCTACGAGCAGTACTTC. It specifies CASIYRLAGLYEQYF.